This TCR beta chain was documented in a study of OX40 agonist ivuxolimab in advanced cancers. About the research overall: Of mixed ages from about 20 to 80 and averaging about 56 years, the group was approximately 80% male. Roughly two fifths of patients had received prior checkpoint inhibitor therapy.

The CDR3 runs to 17 residues. Germline V CDR1 and CDR2: KGHSH, LQKENI. Unmatched junction bases numbered 3, after V lost 1 base and J lost 1 base. Clones were read by immunoSEQ multiplex PCR, and TCRdb kept only the in-frame ones, dropping some. The sample includes 60,000 to 85,000 clones, 85% of them seen just once. Points from the study as a whole: Clones of CD4+ and CD8+ blood T cells grew by week 6 at doses of 0.1 to 3.0 mg/kg.

As for this clone: Its antigen is not known.

The specimen comprised CD4+ or CD8+ T cells sorted from blood, sampled in a trial of the OX40 agonist ivuxolimab. The receptor was derived from an adult with an advanced solid tumor such as melanoma, head and neck, liver or kidney cancer. The chain is built from TRBV18 and TRBJ2-6; 8 positions agree with TRBD2. The CDR3 spells CASSPQAGVSGANVLTF. CDR3 coding DNA: TGTGCCAGCTCACCACAAGCGGGAGTTTCTGGGGCCAACGTCCTGACTTTC.